The rows below give T cell receptor beta chains drawn from one sample of a study of patients and donors after allogeneic stem cell transplantation. TCRdb redid the calling of the RT-PCR reads with MiXCR, one entry per CDR3 protein. Of 90,000 to 120,000 distinct CDR3 sequences listed, around 36% are singletons. Sequenced: blood, either unsorted or a sorted T cell fraction (not recorded which). The receptor set was obtained from a human donor who was either an allogeneic HSCT recipient or a stem cell or donor lymphocyte infusion donor (not recorded which). It is not recorded whose cells these are; they may come from a transplant donor. Both conserved end residues are part of each CDR3. The order of the fields is J gene, clone size, V gene, D gene, CDR3 DNA, CDR3 protein. D genes are given only for firm matches. A clone size is listed for some rows: how often the clone was seen (once, few, many), or a class if it is expanded.

j_gene: TRBJ1-4; abundance: -; v_gene: TRBV5-1; d_gene: -; CDR3nt: TGCGCCAGCAGCCTGCGGGGCGCGGGTGAAAAACTGTTTTTT; CDR3aa: CASSLRGAGEKLFF
j_gene: TRBJ2-5; abundance: once; v_gene: TRBV7-9; d_gene: -; CDR3nt: TGTGCCAGCAGCTTAGGGCGGTACCAAGAGACCCAGTACTTC; CDR3aa: CASSLGRYQETQYF
j_gene: TRBJ1-1; abundance: -; v_gene: TRBV7-9; d_gene: -; CDR3nt: TGTGCCAGCAGCCCGGGATCTCCGGAAGCTTTCTTT; CDR3aa: CASSPGSPEAFF
j_gene: TRBJ1-3; abundance: -; v_gene: TRBV12-3/TRBV12-4; d_gene: -; CDR3nt: TGTGCCAGCAGCCCCACTCAGGGTTTGGGAAACACCATATATTTT; CDR3aa: CASSPTQGLGNTIYF
j_gene: TRBJ1-2; abundance: few; v_gene: TRBV24-1; d_gene: -; CDR3nt: TGTGCCACCAGTGACAAAGGACGGAGGGGCTACACCTTC; CDR3aa: CATSDKGRRGYTF
j_gene: TRBJ2-1; abundance: -; v_gene: TRBV18; d_gene: TRBD2; CDR3nt: TGTGCCAGCTCATCCTCGGGACTAGTCGACGGTGAGCAGTTCTTC; CDR3aa: CASSSSGLVDGEQFF
j_gene: TRBJ1-4; abundance: -; v_gene: TRBV5-1; d_gene: -; CDR3nt: TGCGCCAGCAGCCTCGACCCCTCTAGGGGTGAAAAACTGTTTTTT; CDR3aa: CASSLDPSRGEKLFF
j_gene: TRBJ1-6; abundance: few; v_gene: TRBV28; d_gene: -; CDR3nt: TGTGCCAGCAGATCCAGGGGCTCCTATAATTCACCCCTCCACTTT; CDR3aa: CASRSRGSYNSPLHF
j_gene: TRBJ2-3; abundance: few; v_gene: TRBV29-1; d_gene: -; CDR3nt: TGCAGCGTCAGCCAGGGGCGAAGCACAGATACGCAGTATTTT; CDR3aa: CSVSQGRSTDTQYF
j_gene: TRBJ2-1; abundance: -; v_gene: TRBV20-1; d_gene: TRBD2; CDR3nt: TGCAGTGCTAGAGTCCCTAGCGGGGCCAGCTCCTACAATGAGCAGTTCTTC; CDR3aa: CSARVPSGASSYNEQFF
j_gene: TRBJ1-5; abundance: few; v_gene: TRBV19; d_gene: -; CDR3nt: TGTGCCAGTAGTATGAGGGCAGGGAGCAATCAGCCCCAGCATTTT; CDR3aa: CASSMRAGSNQPQHF
j_gene: TRBJ1-1; abundance: -; v_gene: TRBV29-1; d_gene: -; CDR3nt: TGCAGCGCAGATCGGGAGGGGGACATCGGAATACACACTGAAGCTTTCTTT; CDR3aa: CSADREGDIGIHTEAFF
j_gene: TRBJ1-3; abundance: once; v_gene: TRBV7-9; d_gene: -; CDR3nt: TGTGCCAGCAGCTTAGGCAGAACCTCTGGAAACACCATATATTTT; CDR3aa: CASSLGRTSGNTIYF
j_gene: TRBJ2-1; abundance: -; v_gene: TRBV7-2; d_gene: -; CDR3nt: TGTGCCAGCAGCTTTGGAAACAATGAGCAGTTCTTC; CDR3aa: CASSFGNNEQFF
j_gene: TRBJ1-1; abundance: -; v_gene: TRBV20-1; d_gene: -; CDR3nt: TGCAGTGCTGCCCCAGACAGGCTCACTGAAGCTTTCTTT; CDR3aa: CSAAPDRLTEAFF
j_gene: TRBJ1-1; abundance: -; v_gene: TRBV7-2; d_gene: -; CDR3nt: TGTGCCAGCAGGGGCCGGGTGGTCACTGAAGCTTTCTTT; CDR3aa: CASRGRVVTEAFF